The present T cell receptor (beta chain) was sequenced within a study of beta chain features in type 1 diabetes (dated by TCRdb to between 2018 and 2020). About the investigation overall: Patients and healthy donors did not differ in mean age, gender distribution, total cell number or subset yield. A total of around 110,000,000 sorted cells were examined across all samples, and RNA yield correlated strongly with the number of cells per subset. In the study, TCRB repertoires of sorted circulating CD4+ T cell subsets from recently diagnosed type 1 diabetes patients were compared with those of matched healthy donors. Naive and central memory subsets were obtained from all 30 or so donors, but regulatory and stem cell-like memory subsets were isolated from only 8 patients and roughly eight healthy donors. Overall study outcomes, separate from this receptor: PCR might favor shorter templates, but patient and control samples were amplified and corrected together, so any skew would affect both groups equally. Because cDNA was sequenced instead of genomic DNA, highly expressing activated cells could be over-represented, though the groups showed no difference in activation or CD3 levels. Only small numbers of individuals were included in the HLA sub-analyses, which left unresolved whether HLA type had any influence on TCRB rearrangement. Fewer insertions and more nucleotide deletions at VDJ recombination sites were observed in patients with type 1 diabetes, implying thymic rearrangement abnormalities. Naive, central memory and regulatory TCRB repertoires appeared to be more similar among patients than among healthy donors. In all four CD4+ subsets, TCRB CDR3 length was moderately but significantly shorter in type 1 diabetes patients.

All of the isolated RNA was reverse transcribed with the High Capacity cDNA Reverse Transcription Kit, so expressed TCRB transcripts were sequenced. Deep immunoSEQ sequencing was performed on naive, central memory and regulatory T cell samples, with an average of around 3.4 million total reads per sample. Sorted cells were lysed in RLT buffer, and RNA was extracted using DNase-treated RNeasy Micro or Mini kits according to cell number. To prevent cross-contamination, each cell subset was processed individually, whereas patient and healthy donor samples were processed jointly. The immunoSEQ multiplex PCR was used to amplify TCRB sequences from cDNA, yielding 87-bp fragments that span the CDR3 region. Amplicons were sequenced on the Illumina HiSeq platform. On the authors' methods: PCR bias was corrected computationally using synthetic template baselines, and reads within Hamming distance 2 were collapsed, with unmergeable singletons discarded. Reads were aligned against IMGT so that V, D and J genes, CDR3 length and insertions or deletions at six rearrangement sites could be assigned. Clonotype counts were normalized to sorted cell number within each subset before computing true diversity and Gini coefficients with the tcR R package. Repertoire sharing was quantified using the overlap coefficient calculated on TCRB nucleotide sequences. As a proxy for the pre-selection repertoire, out-of-frame TCRB sequences from naive cells were analyzed. In its TCRdb copy, this immuneACCESS table keeps in-frame sequences only and misses some clones. Where compared with another copy, unresolved V genes explain less than half of these, and the others have no known cause. The DNA gave D and trimming, while V, J and clone size come from that table. The sample has a few hundred thousand clones on record, roughly 16% of them singletons. Approximately 0.019% of the sample is in the top ten clones.

About this clone itself: This clone's antigen is unknown. No per-base quality is available; no much larger clone lies one base away.

A single peripheral blood draw of about 116 mL on average was collected from each donor into heparinised tubes. A BD FACSAria II was used to sort naive, central memory, regulatory and stem cell-like memory CD4+ T cells with a panel that included CD45RO, CCR7, CD25, CD127, CD95 and CD27. All sorted populations exceeded 95% purity. PBMCs were isolated immediately by Lymphoprep density gradient centrifugation and stained directly without culture. So that batch effects would be minimized, each experiment stained and sorted samples in pairs, pairing one healthy donor with one patient. In the germline V gene (reference sequence), CDR1 corresponds to SEHNR and CDR2 to FQNEAQ. Reading from cysteine to phenylalanine, the CDR3 counts 15 amino acids. Of all the DNA, just the CDR3 is kept, 45 bases in frame from base 1. At the junction V is shortened by 5 bases and J by 5 bases; bases outside the gene matches: 6.

The V gene is TRBV7-9 and the J gene is TRBJ2-2; a stretch of 9 junction bases matches TRBD2. The sample comprised naive CD4+ T cells from blood. Per the publication, the cell subset or site label means: true naive CD4+ T cells. The receptor comes from a woman in her late teens or twenties in good health. The DNA sequence is as follows: TGTGCCAGCAGCCTTAGCGGGAGTCGGACCGGGGAGCTGTTTTTT. This encodes CASSLSGSRTGELFF.